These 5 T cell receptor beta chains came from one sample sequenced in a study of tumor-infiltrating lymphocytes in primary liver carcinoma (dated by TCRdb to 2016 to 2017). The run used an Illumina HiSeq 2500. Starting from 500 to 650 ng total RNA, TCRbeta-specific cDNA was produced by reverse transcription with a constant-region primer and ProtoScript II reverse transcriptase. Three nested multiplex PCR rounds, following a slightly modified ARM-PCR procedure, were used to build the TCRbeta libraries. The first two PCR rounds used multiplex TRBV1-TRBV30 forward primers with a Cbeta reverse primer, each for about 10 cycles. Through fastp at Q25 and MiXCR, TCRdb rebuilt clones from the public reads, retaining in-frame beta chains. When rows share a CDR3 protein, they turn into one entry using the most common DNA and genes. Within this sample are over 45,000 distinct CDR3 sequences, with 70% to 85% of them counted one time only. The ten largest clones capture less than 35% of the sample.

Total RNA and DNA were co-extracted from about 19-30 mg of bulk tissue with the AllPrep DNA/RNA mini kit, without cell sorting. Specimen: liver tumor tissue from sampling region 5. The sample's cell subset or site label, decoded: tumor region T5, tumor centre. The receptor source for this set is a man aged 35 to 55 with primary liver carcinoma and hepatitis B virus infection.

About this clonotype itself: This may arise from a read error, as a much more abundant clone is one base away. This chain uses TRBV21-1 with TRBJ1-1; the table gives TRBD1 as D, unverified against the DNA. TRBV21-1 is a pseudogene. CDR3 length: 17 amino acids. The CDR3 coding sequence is TGTGCCAGCAGCAAAGGCAAAGAGCCGGGATTTTGGACTGAAGCTTTCTTT. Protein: CASSKGKEPGFWTEAFF.

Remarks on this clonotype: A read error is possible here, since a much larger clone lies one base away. The CDR3, as DNA: TGCAGTGATAGGGGACAGGGGGCAAATGAGCAGTTCTTC. Protein: CSDRGQGANEQFF. The chain links TRBV20-1 to TRBJ2-1; 12 bases match TRBD1. The length of the CDR3 is 13 residues. The ends lost 7 bases at V and 7 bases at J; junction bases unmatched: 5. Germline CDR1 DFQATT, CDR2 SNEGSKA (reference sequence).

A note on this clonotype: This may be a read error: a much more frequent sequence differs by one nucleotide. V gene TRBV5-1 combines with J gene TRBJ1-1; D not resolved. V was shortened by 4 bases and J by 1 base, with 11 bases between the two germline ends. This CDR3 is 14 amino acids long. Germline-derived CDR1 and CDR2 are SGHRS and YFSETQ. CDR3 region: CASSADGPNTEAFF. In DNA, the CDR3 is TGCGCCAGCAGCGCGGACGGGCCGAACACTGAAGCTTTCTTT.

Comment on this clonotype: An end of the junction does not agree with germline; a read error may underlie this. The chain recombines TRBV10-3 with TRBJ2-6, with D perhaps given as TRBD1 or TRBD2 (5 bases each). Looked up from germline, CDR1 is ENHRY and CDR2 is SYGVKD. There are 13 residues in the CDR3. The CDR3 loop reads CVIGVSGANVLIF. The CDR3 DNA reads TGTGTCATCGGGGTCTCTGGGGCCAACGTCCTGATTTTC.

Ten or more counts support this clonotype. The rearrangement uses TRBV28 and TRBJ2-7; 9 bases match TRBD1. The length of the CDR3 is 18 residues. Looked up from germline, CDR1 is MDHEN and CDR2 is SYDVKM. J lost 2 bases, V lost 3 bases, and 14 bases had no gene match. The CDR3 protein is CASSLGPGTGLGAYEQYF. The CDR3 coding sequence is TGTGCCAGCAGTTTGGGTCCAGGGACAGGGCTAGGGGCCTACGAGCAGTACTTC.